This is a list of T cell receptor beta chains from one sample in a study of vaccination effects on CD4 cells after COVID-19. Using immunoSEQ multiplex PCR, the repertoire was profiled, and TCRdb retains in-frame clones only, with some absent. The sample gives tens of thousands of clones, less than 80% of which show up once; roughly 1.2% is in the top ten. Their antigen targets remain unknown. Sequencing was performed on CD4+ T cells from PBMCs cultured with HCoV-229E spike peptides, taken after COVID-19 vaccination. These receptors all come from a human donor who received a COVID-19 vaccine. The conserved cysteine and the conserved F or W are not part of the CDR3 here. Each record gives: J gene, clone size, V gene, CDR3 protein. Size is stated for part of the rows, as once, few or many counts, or as a class when the clone is expanded.

>TRBJ2-2|-|TRBV9
ASSVSLATGELF
>TRBJ2-6|-|TRBV6-2/TRBV6-3
ASSSNRVTGANVLT
>TRBJ2-3|-|TRBV5-1
ASSLRSGLSTDTQY
>TRBJ1-2|-|TRBV7-9
ASSLALRGYT
>TRBJ2-5|-|TRBV24-1
ATSDPTGLETQY
>TRBJ2-3|few|TRBV6-5
ASSPGHRTDTQY
>TRBJ2-1|-|TRBV18
ASSPGVAYNEQF
>TRBJ1-2|-|TRBV2
ASSPDSYGYT
>TRBJ2-1|-|TRBV14
ASSRDYYNEQF
>TRBJ2-6|-|TRBV19
ASRGQGSLRGANVLT
>TRBJ1-6|few|TRBV7-9
ASSTGPSPLH
>TRBJ1-2|-|TRBV5-1
ASSRGTGERGYT